These T cell receptor beta chains were read from a single sample in a study of EBV T-cell therapy then PD-1 blockade in nasopharyngeal carcinoma. The antigens of these receptors remain unknown. Here immunoSEQ multiplex PCR was the method, and the copy in TCRdb shows in-frame clones only, minus some. The sample has under 25,000 clones; almost 85% are singletons. The material was CD8+ T cells from blood, obtained between days 25 and 35 from a patient whose treatment included autologous EBV-specific T cells and nivolumab. These receptor sequences come from a man in his forties or fifties with nasopharyngeal carcinoma. Both conserved end residues are part of each CDR3. Fields, in order: J gene, D gene, V gene, clone size, CDR3 length, CDR3 DNA, CDR3 protein. D genes are given only for firm matches. Clone size is given for some rows only: seen once, a few or many times, or a class if the clone is expanded.

>TRBJ1-3|.|TRBV4-1|.|16
TGCGCCAGCAGCCAAGATCCCCGGGTTTCTGGAAACACCATATATTTT
CASSQDPRVSGNTIYF
>TRBJ2-7|TRBD1|TRBV5-4|.|16
TGTGCCAGCAGCTTGTGGGGCCAGGGGGTCTCCTACGAGCAGTACTTC
CASSLWGQGVSYEQYF
>TRBJ2-5|.|TRBV27|.|13
TGTGCCAGCAGGACCAATGGGGCAGAGACCCAGTACTTC
CASRTNGAETQYF
>TRBJ1-5|.|TRBV6-4|.|14
TGTGCCAGCAGTCTGGACGCGAGCAATCAGCCCCAGCATTTT
CASSLDASNQPQHF
>TRBJ1-2|TRBD1|TRBV27|.|14
TGTGCCAGCAGTTTATCCGGGACAGTACCTGGCTACACCTTC
CASSLSGTVPGYTF
>TRBJ2-5|.|TRBV6-2/TRBV6-3|.|14
TGTGCCAGCAGTGGAACCGTGCGCCAAGAGACCCAGTACTTC
CASSGTVRQETQYF
>TRBJ1-2|TRBD1|TRBV6-5|few|14
TGTGCCACCTCACCCCAGGGGGGCAACTATGGCTACACCTTC
CATSPQGGNYGYTF
>TRBJ2-1|.|TRBV7-9|.|13
TGTGCCTCAGGGTGGGTCTCCTACAATGAGCAGTTCTTC
CASGWVSYNEQFF
>TRBJ2-3|.|TRBV5-4|.|14
TGTGCCAGCAGCTTGGGATTAAGCGCGGATACGCAGTATTTT
CASSLGLSADTQYF
>TRBJ2-7|TRBD2|TRBV6-1|.|15
TGTGCCAGCAGTGAATGGCTAGCGGGCTCCTACGAGCAGTACTTC
CASSEWLAGSYEQYF
>TRBJ1-3|.|TRBV7-9|.|16
TGTGCCAGCGTCCCGGGGGGAGAAAGCCCGTGGAACACCATATATTTT
CASVPGGESPWNTIYF
>TRBJ1-4|.|TRBV4-3|.|17
TGCGCCAGCAGCCAAGATTTGGGGGGAACAGGGAATGAAAAACTGTTTTTT
CASSQDLGGTGNEKLFF
>TRBJ2-5|.|TRBV19|.|16
TGTGCCAGTAGTATAGAATTGGGGGCCCCCCAAGAGACCCAGTACTTC
CASSIELGAPQETQYF
>TRBJ1-4|.|TRBV9|.|14
TGTGCCAGCAGCGCCGAGAACCTCGACGAAAAACTGTTTTTT
CASSAENLDEKLFF
>TRBJ2-7|TRBD1|TRBV7-2|.|15
TGTGCCAGCAGCCTCGGGACAGGGGATAGGAGCGAGCAGTACTTC
CASSLGTGDRSEQYF
>TRBJ1-6|.|TRBV4-1|.|16
TGCGCCAGCAGCCAAGCCACAAGCTCCTATAATTCACCCCTCCACTTT
CASSQATSSYNSPLHF
>TRBJ2-7|.|TRBV4-2|.|14
TGTGCCAGCAGCCAAGACCGAGACAACTACGAGCAGTACTTC
CASSQDRDNYEQYF
>TRBJ2-3|.|TRBV3-1/TRBV3-2|.|14
TGTGCCAGCAGCCAAGTATCGGGGTGGGATACGCAGTATTTT
CASSQVSGWDTQYF
>TRBJ2-1|.|TRBV9|.|13
TGTGCCAGCAGCGTAGCTACGGGATTCCCGGGGTTCTTC
CASSVATGFPGFF
>TRBJ2-5|.|TRBV7-9|.|11
TGTGCCAGCAGCTTACAAGAGACCCAGTACTTC
CASSLQETQYF
>TRBJ2-7|.|TRBV7-2|.|14
TGTGCCAGCAGCTCAGACGGGGTTTTGGACGAGCAGTACTTC
CASSSDGVLDEQYF
>TRBJ2-5|.|TRBV4-1|.|15
TGCGCCAGCAGCCAAGTTCACACTTCTCAAGAGACCCAGTACTTC
CASSQVHTSQETQYF
>TRBJ2-6|.|TRBV15|.|18
TGTGCCACCAGCACCACGACCCGCGACTTCTCTGGGGCCAACGTCCTGACTTTC
CATSTTTRDFSGANVLTF
>TRBJ2-1|.|TRBV7-3|.|15
TGTGCCAGCAGCTTATCGGCTAGTAGTTTATATGAGCAGTTCTTC
CASSLSASSLYEQFF
>TRBJ2-7|.|TRBV2|once|10
TGTGCCAGCAGGAGGGTCGGGCAGTACTTC
CASRRVGQYF
>TRBJ2-2|.|TRBV6-4|.|14
TGTGCCAGCAGTGAGATGGACAGCCCCGGGGAGCTGTTTTTT
CASSEMDSPGELFF
>TRBJ1-2|.|TRBV12-3/TRBV12-4|.|11
TGTGCCAGCAGTTCAGGATCTGGCTACACCTTC
CASSSGSGYTF
>TRBJ2-7|.|TRBV5-4|.|11
TGTGCCAGCAGGGAGGGACACGAGCAGTACTTC
CASREGHEQYF
>TRBJ2-2|.|TRBV7-6|once|14
TGTGCCAGCAGCTTACGGGGGCAGGGCGGGGAGCTGTTTTTT
CASSLRGQGGELFF
>TRBJ2-1|TRBD2|TRBV2|.|16
TGTGCCAGCAGGGACCCCAGGACTAGCGGGGGAGGTGAGCAGTTCTTC
CASRDPRTSGGGEQFF
>TRBJ1-1|.|TRBV7-9|.|17
TGTGCCAGCAGCTTAGTTGACGTCCGAACATTCGTCTCTGAAGCTTTCTTT
CASSLVDVRTFVSEAFF
>TRBJ2-7|.|TRBV7-8|.|11
TGTGCCAGCACCCTCGGCCGCGAGCAGTACTTC
CASTLGREQYF
>TRBJ1-2|.|TRBV27|.|13
TGTGCCAGCAGTTTTGGGGGGATGGGCGGCTACACCTTC
CASSFGGMGGYTF
>TRBJ1-3|TRBD1|TRBV4-3|.|15
TGCGCCAGCAGCCTGGGGACAGGGACTTTCAACACCATATATTTT
CASSLGTGTFNTIYF
>TRBJ2-5|.|TRBV4-1|.|18
TGCGCCAGCAGCTTCCGTGTAACGGACATCCAATTTCAAGAGACCCAGTACTTC
CASSFRVTDIQFQETQYF
>TRBJ2-7|TRBD1|TRBV27|.|13
TGTGCCAGCAGTCCTCTGACAGGGTACGAGCAGTACTTC
CASSPLTGYEQYF
>TRBJ1-1|.|TRBV9|.|15
TGTGCCAGCAGCGTGTCAGTGGGCTTAGGGACTGAAGCTTTCTTT
CASSVSVGLGTEAFF
>TRBJ2-7|.|TRBV9|.|14
TGTGCCAGCAGCGTCGGAACAAATGTTTGGGAGCAGTACTTC
CASSVGTNVWEQYF
>TRBJ1-1|.|TRBV7-8|.|14
TGTGCCAGCAGCTTATCGGCAGGTAACACTGAAGCTTTCTTT
CASSLSAGNTEAFF
>TRBJ2-2|.|TRBV10-3|.|14
TGTGCCATCAGTGCAACGGTGAACACCGGGGAGCTGTTTTTT
CAISATVNTGELFF
>TRBJ2-1|.|TRBV7-9|.|13
TGTGCCAGCAGCCGGCCGGGGACGGGTGAGCAGTTCTTC
CASSRPGTGEQFF
>TRBJ2-1|TRBD1|TRBV7-9|once|15
TGTGCCAGCAGCGGGCGGGACAGGGGTTCGGATGAGCAGTTCTTC
CASSGRDRGSDEQFF
>TRBJ1-1|.|TRBV28|.|15
TGTGCCAGCAGTGGTCCCTGGGGGGTGAACACTGAAGCTTTCTTT
CASSGPWGVNTEAFF
>TRBJ2-6|.|TRBV6-2/TRBV6-3|.|15
TGTGCCAGCAGTTACTTGGTCTCTGGGGCCAACGTCCTGACTTTC
CASSYLVSGANVLTF
>TRBJ1-2|.|TRBV18|.|15
TGTGCCAGCTCACCATTTAGGGCCATCAACTATGGCTACACCTTC
CASSPFRAINYGYTF
>TRBJ1-3|.|TRBV28|.|15
TGTGCCAGCAGTTTGGCGAGTAGCTCTGGAAACACCATATATTTT
CASSLASSSGNTIYF
>TRBJ2-5|.|TRBV15|.|16
TGTGCCACCAGCAGATCCCCGAGGGGCGGTCAAGAGACCCAGTACTTC
CATSRSPRGGQETQYF
>TRBJ2-7|TRBD1|TRBV28|.|15
TGTGCCAGCAAGTACGAGACAGGGGGCTTCGACGAGCAGTACTTC
CASKYETGGFDEQYF
>TRBJ1-2|TRBD1|TRBV4-3|.|15
TGCGCCAGCAGCCAGGTCTTTGGGACAGGGGGTGGCTACACCTTC
CASSQVFGTGGGYTF
>TRBJ2-1|.|TRBV4-3|once|15
TGCGCCAGCAGCCCGGGATCGCGGTCCTACAATGAGCAGTTCTTC
CASSPGSRSYNEQFF
>TRBJ1-2|TRBD1|TRBV6-2/TRBV6-3|.|15
TGTGCCAGCAGCCCCCGACAGGGGCGGCGATGGGGCTACACCTTC
CASSPRQGRRWGYTF
>TRBJ2-7|.|TRBV4-2|.|15
TGTGCCAGCAGCCAAGGAGAGGGACCCCTCTACGAGCAGTACTTC
CASSQGEGPLYEQYF
>TRBJ2-4|.|TRBV7-3|.|15
TGTGCCAGCAGCTTAGACCCACAGGGTGAGAACATTCAGTACTTC
CASSLDPQGENIQYF
>TRBJ1-4|.|TRBV9|.|15
TGTGCCAGCAGCGAGGCGGGTGCGACTAATGAAAAACTGTTTTTT
CASSEAGATNEKLFF
>TRBJ2-2|TRBD2|TRBV6-4|.|15
TGTGCCAGCAGTGTGGACGGGGGGGCCACCGGGGAGCTGTTTTTT
CASSVDGGATGELFF